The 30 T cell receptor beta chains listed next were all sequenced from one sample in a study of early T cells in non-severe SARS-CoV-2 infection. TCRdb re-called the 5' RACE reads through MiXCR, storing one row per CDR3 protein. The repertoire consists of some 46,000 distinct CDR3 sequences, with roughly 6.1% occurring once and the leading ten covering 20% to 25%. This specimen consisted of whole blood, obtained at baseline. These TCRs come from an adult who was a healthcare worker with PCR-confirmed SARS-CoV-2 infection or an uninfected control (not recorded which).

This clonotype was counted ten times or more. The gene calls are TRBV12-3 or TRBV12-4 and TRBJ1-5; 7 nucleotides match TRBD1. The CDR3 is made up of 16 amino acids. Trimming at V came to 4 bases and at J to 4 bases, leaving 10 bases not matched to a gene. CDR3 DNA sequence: TGTGCCAGCAGTTCAGGGACAGACTTCCTAAATCAGCCCCAGCATTTT. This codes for CASSSGTDFLNQPQHF.

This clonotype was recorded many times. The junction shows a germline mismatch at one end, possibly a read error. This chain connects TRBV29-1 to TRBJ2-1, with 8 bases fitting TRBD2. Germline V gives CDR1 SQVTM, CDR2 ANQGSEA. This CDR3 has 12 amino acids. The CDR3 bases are TGCAGCGTTGTTCTAGCGGGTAATGAACAGTTCTTC. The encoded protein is CSVVLAGNEQFF.

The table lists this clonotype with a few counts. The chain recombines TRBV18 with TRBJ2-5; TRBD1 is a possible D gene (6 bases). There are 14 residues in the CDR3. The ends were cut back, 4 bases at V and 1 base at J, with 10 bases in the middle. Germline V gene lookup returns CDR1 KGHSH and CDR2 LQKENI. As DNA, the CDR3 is TGTGCCAGCTCACGAACAGGGATCCAAGAGACCCAGTACTTC. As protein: CASSRTGIQETQYF.

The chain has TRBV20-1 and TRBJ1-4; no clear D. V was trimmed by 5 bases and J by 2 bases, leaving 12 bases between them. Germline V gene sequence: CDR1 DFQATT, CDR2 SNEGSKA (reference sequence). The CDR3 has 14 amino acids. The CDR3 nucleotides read TGCAGTGCTCCTCCTGGTGGGACTAATGAAAAACTGTTTTTT. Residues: CSAPPGGTNEKLFF.

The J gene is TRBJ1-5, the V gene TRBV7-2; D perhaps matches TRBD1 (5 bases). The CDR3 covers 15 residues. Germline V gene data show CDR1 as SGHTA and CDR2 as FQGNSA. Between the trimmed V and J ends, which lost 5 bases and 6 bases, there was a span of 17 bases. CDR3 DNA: TGTGCCAGCAGCCTCTTCGGGCAGGGCGGTCAGCCCCAGCATTTT. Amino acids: CASSLFGQGGQPQHF.

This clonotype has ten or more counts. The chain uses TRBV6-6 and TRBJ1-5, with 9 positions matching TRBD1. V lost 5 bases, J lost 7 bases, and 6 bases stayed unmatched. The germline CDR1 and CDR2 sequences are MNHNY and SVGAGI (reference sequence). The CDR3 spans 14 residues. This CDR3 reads CASSRGQGNQPQHF. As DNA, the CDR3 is TGTGCCAGCAGTAGAGGACAGGGGAACCAGCCCCAGCATTTT.

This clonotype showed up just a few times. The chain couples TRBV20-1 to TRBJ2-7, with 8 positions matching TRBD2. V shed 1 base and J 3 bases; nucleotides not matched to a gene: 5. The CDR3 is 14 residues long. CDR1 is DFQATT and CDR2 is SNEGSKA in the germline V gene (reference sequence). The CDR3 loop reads CSARVIAGNYEQYF. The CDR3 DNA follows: TGCAGTGCTAGAGTGATAGCGGGGAACTACGAGCAGTACTTC.

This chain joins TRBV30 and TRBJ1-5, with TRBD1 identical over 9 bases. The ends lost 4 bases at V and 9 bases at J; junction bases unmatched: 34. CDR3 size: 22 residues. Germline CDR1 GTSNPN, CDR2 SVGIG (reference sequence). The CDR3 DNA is TGTGCCTGGACCGGCCACCGGGGGGAGGTGGGACAGGGAGGATTCACACCGCCGCCCCAGCATTTT. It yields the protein CAWTGHRGEVGQGGFTPPPQHF.

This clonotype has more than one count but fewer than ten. The CDR3 sequence: CASSFTGKETQYF. The CDR3 bases are TGTGCCAGCAGCTTTACTGGGAAAGAGACCCAGTACTTC. The chain carries TRBV7-6 and TRBJ2-5; no reliable D call. This CDR3 has 13 amino acids. Trimming took off 3 bases at V and 3 bases at J, with 8 bases between the two ends. Germline V gene lookup returns CDR1 SGHVS and CDR2 FNYEAQ.

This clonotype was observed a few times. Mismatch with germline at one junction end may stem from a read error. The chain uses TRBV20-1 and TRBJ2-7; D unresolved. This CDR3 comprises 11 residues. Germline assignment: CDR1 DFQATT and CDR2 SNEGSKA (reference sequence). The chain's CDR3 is CNAREYSEQYF. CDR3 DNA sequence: TGCAATGCTAGAGAATATAGTGAGCAGTACTTC.

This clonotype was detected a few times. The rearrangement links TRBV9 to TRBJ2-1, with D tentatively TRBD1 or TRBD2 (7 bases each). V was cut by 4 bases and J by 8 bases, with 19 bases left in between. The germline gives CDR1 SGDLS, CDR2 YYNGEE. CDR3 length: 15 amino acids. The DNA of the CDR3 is TGTGCCAGCAGCCCCCGGGGAGGGGGCTGGGATGAGCAGTTCTTC. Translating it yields CASSPRGGGWDEQFF.

The CDR3 protein is CSAEGQGGNTQYF. The CDR3 DNA follows: TGCAGCGCTGAGGGACAGGGGGGAAATACGCAGTATTTT. The chain joins TRBV29-1 to TRBJ2-3; TRBD1 matches at 11 bases. The V gene's germline CDR1 is SQVTM and CDR2 ANQGSEA. CDR3 size: 13 residues. The J segment lost 7 bases and the V segment lost 7 bases, leaving 7 bases of the junction unmatched.

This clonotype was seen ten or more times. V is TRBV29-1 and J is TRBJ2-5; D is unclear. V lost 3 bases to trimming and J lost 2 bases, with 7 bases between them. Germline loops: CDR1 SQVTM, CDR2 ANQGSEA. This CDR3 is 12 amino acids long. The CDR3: CSVDAIQETQYF. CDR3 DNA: TGCAGCGTTGACGCGATACAAGAGACCCAGTACTTC.

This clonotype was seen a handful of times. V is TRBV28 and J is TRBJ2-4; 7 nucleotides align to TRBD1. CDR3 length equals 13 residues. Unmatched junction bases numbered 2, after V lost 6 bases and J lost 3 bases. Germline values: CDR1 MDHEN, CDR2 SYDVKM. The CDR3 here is CASRSGGKNIQYF. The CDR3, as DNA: TGTGCCAGCAGGTCAGGGGGCAAAAACATTCAGTACTTC.

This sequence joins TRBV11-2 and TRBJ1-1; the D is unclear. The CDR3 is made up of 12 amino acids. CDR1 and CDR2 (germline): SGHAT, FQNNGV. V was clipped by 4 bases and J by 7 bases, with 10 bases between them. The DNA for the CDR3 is TGTGCCAGCAGCTCGACACTTCGTGAAGCTTTCTTT. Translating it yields CASSSTLREAFF.

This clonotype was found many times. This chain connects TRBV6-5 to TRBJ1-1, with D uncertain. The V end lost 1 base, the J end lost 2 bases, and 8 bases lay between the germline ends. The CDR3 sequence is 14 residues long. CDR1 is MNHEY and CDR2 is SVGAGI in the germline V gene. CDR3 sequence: CASSYLRDNTEAFF. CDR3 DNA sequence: TGTGCCAGCAGTTACTTAAGAGACAACACTGAAGCTTTCTTT.

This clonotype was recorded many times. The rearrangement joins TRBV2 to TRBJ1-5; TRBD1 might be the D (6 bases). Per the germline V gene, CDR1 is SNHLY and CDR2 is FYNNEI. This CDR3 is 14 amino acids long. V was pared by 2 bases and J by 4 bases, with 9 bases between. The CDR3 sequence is CASSEFRGNQPQHF. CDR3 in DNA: TGTGCCAGCAGTGAATTCAGGGGAAATCAGCCCCAGCATTTT.

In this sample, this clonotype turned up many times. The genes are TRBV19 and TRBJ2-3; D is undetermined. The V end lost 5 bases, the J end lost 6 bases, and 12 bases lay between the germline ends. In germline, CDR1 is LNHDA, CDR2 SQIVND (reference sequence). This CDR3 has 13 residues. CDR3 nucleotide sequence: TGTGCCAGTAGTGAGGTCCAGAGGGATACGCAGTATTTT. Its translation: CASSEVQRDTQYF.

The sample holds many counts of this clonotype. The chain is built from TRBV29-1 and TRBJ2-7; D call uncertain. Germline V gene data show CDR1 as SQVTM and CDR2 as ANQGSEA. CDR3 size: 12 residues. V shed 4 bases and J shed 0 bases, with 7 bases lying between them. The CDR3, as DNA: TGCAGCGTTGGTATCAGCTCCTACGAGCAGTACTTC. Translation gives CSVGISSYEQYF.

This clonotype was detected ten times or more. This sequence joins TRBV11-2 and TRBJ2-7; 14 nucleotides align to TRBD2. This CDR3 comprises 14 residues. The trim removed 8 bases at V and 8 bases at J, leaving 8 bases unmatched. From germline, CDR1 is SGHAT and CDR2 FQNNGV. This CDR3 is CASSETSGRAQQYF. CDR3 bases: TGTGCCAGCTCCGAGACTAGCGGGAGGGCCCAGCAGTACTTC.

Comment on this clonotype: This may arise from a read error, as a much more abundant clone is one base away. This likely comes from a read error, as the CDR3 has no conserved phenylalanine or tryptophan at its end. Here the CDR3 DNA reads TGTGCCAGCAGCTTAGAGGGAGACCCCTACAATGAGCAGTTCTCC. Translated, it gives CASSLEGDPYNEQFS. This chain links TRBV7-3 with TRBJ2-1; D is perhaps TRBD2 (5 bases). Germline V gene lookup returns CDR1 SGHTA and CDR2 FQGTGA. The CDR3 sequence is 15 residues long. V gave up 2 bases and J gave up 2 bases, with 10 bases separating them.

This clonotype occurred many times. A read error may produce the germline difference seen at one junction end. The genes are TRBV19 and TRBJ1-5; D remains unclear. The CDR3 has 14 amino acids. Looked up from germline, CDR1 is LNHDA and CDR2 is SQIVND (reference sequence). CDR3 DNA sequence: TGTGCCAGTAGTTCGCGCCCCAGGAATCCGCCCCAGCATTTT. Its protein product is CASSSRPRNPPQHF.

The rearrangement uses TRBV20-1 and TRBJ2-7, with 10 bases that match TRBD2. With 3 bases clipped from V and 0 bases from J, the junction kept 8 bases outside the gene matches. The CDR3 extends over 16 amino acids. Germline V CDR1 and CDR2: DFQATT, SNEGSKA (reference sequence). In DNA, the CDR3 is TGCAGTGCTAGGGACTTAGCGGGAGGCCACTCCTACGAGCAGTACTTC. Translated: CSARDLAGGHSYEQYF.

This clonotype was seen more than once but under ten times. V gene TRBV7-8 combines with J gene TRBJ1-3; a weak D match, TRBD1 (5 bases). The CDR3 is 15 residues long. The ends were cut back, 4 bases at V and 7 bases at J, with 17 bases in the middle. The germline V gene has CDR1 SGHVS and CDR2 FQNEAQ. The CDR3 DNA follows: TGTGCCAGCAGCTCCCACAGGACCCTGTCCAACACCATATATTTT. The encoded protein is CASSSHRTLSNTIYF.

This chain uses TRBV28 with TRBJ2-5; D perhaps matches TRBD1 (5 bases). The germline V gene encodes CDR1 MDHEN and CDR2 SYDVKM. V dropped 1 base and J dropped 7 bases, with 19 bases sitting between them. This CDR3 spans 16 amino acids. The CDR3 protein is CASSLSTGKTGATQYF. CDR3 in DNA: TGTGCCAGCAGTTTATCTACAGGCAAAACAGGAGCGACCCAGTACTTC.

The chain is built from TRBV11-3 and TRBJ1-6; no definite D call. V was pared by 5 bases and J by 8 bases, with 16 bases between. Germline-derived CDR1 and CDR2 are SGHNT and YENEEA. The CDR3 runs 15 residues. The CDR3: CASSTRISLDSPLHF. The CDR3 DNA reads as TGTGCCAGCAGCACCCGCATATCGTTAGATTCACCCCTCCACTTT.

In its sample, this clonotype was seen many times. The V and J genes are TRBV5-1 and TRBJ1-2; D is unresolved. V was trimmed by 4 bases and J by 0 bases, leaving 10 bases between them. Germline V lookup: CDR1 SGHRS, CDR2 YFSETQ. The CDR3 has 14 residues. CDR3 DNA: TGCGCCAGCAGCCAGGACCCCGCTAACTATGGCTACACCTTC. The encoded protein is CASSQDPANYGYTF.

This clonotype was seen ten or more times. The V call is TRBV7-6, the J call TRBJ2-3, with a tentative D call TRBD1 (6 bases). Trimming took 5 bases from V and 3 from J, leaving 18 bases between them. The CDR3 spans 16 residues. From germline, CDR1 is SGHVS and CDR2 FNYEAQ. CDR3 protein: CASSPVARGWTDTQYF. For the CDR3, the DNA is TGTGCCAGCAGCCCCGTGGCGAGGGGGTGGACAGATACGCAGTATTTT. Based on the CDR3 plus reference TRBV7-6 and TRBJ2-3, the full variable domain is GAGVSQSPRYKVTKRGQDVALRCDPISGHVSLYWYRQALGQGPEFLTYFNYEAQQDKSGLPNDRFSAERPEGSISTLTIQRTEQRDSAMYRCASSPVARGWTDTQYFGPGTRLTVL.

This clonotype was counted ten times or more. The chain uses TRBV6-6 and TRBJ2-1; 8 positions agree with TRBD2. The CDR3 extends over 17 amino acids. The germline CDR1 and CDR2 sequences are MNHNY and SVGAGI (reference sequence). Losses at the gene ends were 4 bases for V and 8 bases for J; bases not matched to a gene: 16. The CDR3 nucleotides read TGTGCCAGCAGTTTTCAAACGGGAGCGGGAGCTTCCCATGAGCAGTTCTTC. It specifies CASSFQTGAGASHEQFF.

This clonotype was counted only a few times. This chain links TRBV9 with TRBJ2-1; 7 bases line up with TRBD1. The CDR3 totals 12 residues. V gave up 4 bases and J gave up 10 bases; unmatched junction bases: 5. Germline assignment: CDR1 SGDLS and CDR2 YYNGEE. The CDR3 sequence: CASSPRQGEQFF. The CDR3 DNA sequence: TGTGCCAGCAGCCCTCGACAGGGCGAGCAGTTCTTC.